This T cell receptor (beta chain) derives from a study of blood T cell repertoires in COVID-19 (dated by TCRdb to between 2020 and 2021). For context, the study as a whole: The collaborator samples originated in the United States, Italy and Spain and spanned the acute and convalescent phases of COVID-19. The prospective study material was composed of cDNA or gDNA derived from T cells, B-cell-depleted T cells, or PBMCs. The repertoires were released in a freely available public database meant as a resource for research on the immune response to SARS-CoV-2. The samples were drawn from two sources: the first 160 participants of the ongoing ImmuneRACE study, and fewer than 1,500 subjects contributed by 6 global collaborators. The dataset comprised deeply sampled blood TCRbeta repertoires from subjects exposed to, actively infected with, or recovered from COVID-19. Where HLA class I and class II types were available, the types were taken from metadata supplied by the sample provider, not from assay-based typing. The sample metadata nearly always contained a de-identified subject ID, COVID-19 status, age in years and sex.

Study-level results and caveats: How much clinical and demographic metadata was included differed by source and by participant, and the metadata was provided uncurated.

The collaborating institutions used their own protocols to collect whole blood in K2EDTA tubes. For TCRbeta analysis, collaborator samples were shipped as frozen whole blood, as isolated PBMCs, or as DNA extracted from either sample type. Details on this clone: The antigen it recognizes is unknown. Per-base qualities were not stored, and no clone one base away is much larger.

From its cysteine to its phenylalanine, the CDR3 spans 15 amino acids. The CDR3 DNA has 45 bases and is translated from base 1. Trimming takes 8 bases off V and 7 bases off J; junction bases not matched to a gene: 13. The CDR1 and CDR2 encoded by the germline V gene are SNHLY and FYNNEI. TCRbeta CDR3 regions were amplified from genomic DNA by means of the immunoSEQ Assay, a bias-controlled multiplex PCR. The source study handled its data this way. Nucleated cell counts per sample were estimated from amplification of reference gene primers within the assay. To quantify the absolute abundance of each unique TCRbeta CDR3 rearrangement, sequence reads were collapsed and filtered. Productive Simpson clonality was computed per sample as the square root of Simpson's diversity index over productive rearrangements. TCRdb holds this immuneACCESS table with in-frame rearrangements only. Some clones are missing; in checked studies, unresolved V genes explain under half, and the rest has no known cause. V and J calls and clone size are given by that table; D and trimming were obtained from the DNA. The sample table records about 130,000 clones; around 87% of these occur just once. The ten largest clones represent about 2.5% of the sample.

The receptor chain draws on TRBV2 and TRBJ2-1; 8 central nucleotides agree with TRBD2. This sequence was found in a man aged 50 to 60 with active COVID-19. Sequencing was performed on peripheral blood. The nucleotide sequence is given as TGTGCCAGCGACAAATCGGGGGGGACGGCGAATGAGCAGTTCTTC. It specifies CASDKSGGTANEQFF.